These 27 T cell receptor beta chains were sequenced from one sample in a study of regulatory T cells in long-lasting Graves disease. Time point specified: newly diagnosed GD, antithyroid drugs for less than 3 months. Researchers made the TCR library from RNA that was extracted from PBMCs. In building TCR beta libraries, iRepertoire HTBI primers were used together with Arm-PCR of CDR3 regions. TCRdb independently ran MiXCR on the multiplex PCR reads; one entry per CDR3 protein. The table has 510,000 or so distinct CDR3 sequences, 12% seen once. These same data were also listed under a study on T cells in Graves' hyperthyroidism and ophthalmopathy.

The sample consisted of peripheral blood mononuclear cells (PBMCs), taken at new diagnosis, from a patient treated with antithyroid drugs. The receptors come from a woman in her thirties with Graves disease.

This clonotype was counted ten times or more. The gene calls are TRBV2 and TRBJ2-5; D is possibly TRBD2 (5 bases). This CDR3 has 12 residues. Germline CDR1 is SNHLY and CDR2 is FYNNEI. V lost 6 bases, J lost 7 bases, and 12 bases lay in between. CDR3 amino acids: CASRLREGTQYF. CDR3 DNA sequence: TGTGCCAGCAGACTACGCGAGGGGACCCAGTACTTC. Supplemented by reference TRBV2 and TRBJ2-5, the full variable domain reads EPEVTQTPSHQVTQMGQEVILRCVPISNHLYFYWYRQILGQKVEFLVSFYNNEISEKSEIFDDQFSVERPDGSNFTLKIRSTKLEDSAMYFCASRLREGTQYFGPGTRLLVL.

The chain links TRBV15 to TRBJ1-5; D is undetermined. Trimming shortened V by 5 bases and J by 0 bases, and 20 bases separated the two germline ends. CDR1 LNHNV and CDR2 YYDKDF come from the germline V gene (reference sequence). CDR3 length: 18 amino acids. The CDR3, as DNA: TGTGCCACCAGCCCGGACTTGATGGGTGGTAGTAGCAATCAGCCCCAGCATTTT. It encodes CATSPDLMGGSSNQPQHF.

In this sample, this clonotype turned up a few times. Germline and junction disagree at one end, which may indicate a read error. The gene calls are TRBV2 and TRBJ2-3, with TRBD2 as a possible D gene (6 bases). The CDR3 covers 16 residues. Germline CDR1 is SNHLY and CDR2 is FYNNEI. The CDR3 is CASSQESLARTDTQYF. The CDR3, as DNA: TGCGCCAGCAGCCAAGAATCCCTAGCGAGAACAGATACGCAGTATTTT.

This clonotype was observed at least ten times. This chain connects TRBV7-9 to TRBJ2-5, with 7 bases matching TRBD2. V gave up 3 bases and J gave up 5 bases; unmatched junction bases: 6. The length of the CDR3 is 14 residues. The V gene's germline CDR1 is SEHNR and CDR2 FQNEAQ (reference sequence). CDR3 sequence reads: CASSFTRGSETQYF. The CDR3, as DNA: TGTGCCAGCAGCTTCACCCGCGGGAGTGAGACCCAGTACTTC.

The V gene is TRBV12-3 or TRBV12-4, the J gene TRBJ2-2; D perhaps matches TRBD1 (6 bases). V was cut by 6 bases and J by 4 bases, with 9 bases left in between. The CDR3 runs to 13 residues. The chain's CDR3 is CASRRGFTGELFF. CDR3 DNA sequence: TGTGCCAGCAGGAGGGGGTTCACCGGGGAGCTGTTTTTT.

The gene calls are TRBV15 and TRBJ2-2; possible D gene TRBD2, 5 bases. The CDR3 length is 15 residues. Trimming took 1 base from V and 4 from J, leaving 10 bases between them. Germline CDR1 is LNHNV and CDR2 is YYDKDF (reference sequence). CDR3 residues: CATSRGGLSTGELFF. DNA for the CDR3: TGTGCCACCAGCAGAGGAGGACTCTCCACCGGGGAGCTGTTTTTT.

This sequence joins TRBV19 and TRBJ1-5; D gene uncertain. The CDR3 has 15 residues. Per the germline V gene, CDR1 is LNHDA and CDR2 is SQIVND (reference sequence). Trimming cost V 7 bases and J 0 bases, with 13 bases left between them. The CDR3 coding sequence is TGTGCCAGTACCCCGGACCGAGATAGCAATCAGCCCCAGCATTTT. It translates to CASTPDRDSNQPQHF.

This clonotype was found a few times. This chain connects TRBV6-2 or TRBV6-3 to TRBJ2-1, with D uncertain. In germline, CDR1 is MNHEY, CDR2 SVGEGT. V lost 5 bases and J 8 bases, leaving 19 bases between the germline ends. This CDR3 has 15 amino acids. The CDR3 sequence: CASSPPSLAKDEQFF. CDR3 coding DNA: TGTGCCAGCAGTCCCCCCTCCCTCGCAAAGGATGAGCAGTTCTTC.

The DNA of the CDR3 is TGTGCCAGCAAACTAGCGGGAGAAGAGACCCAGTACTTC. Translating gives CASKLAGEETQYF. V gene TRBV6-1 combines with J gene TRBJ2-5, with 11 nucleotides matching TRBD2. The germline gives CDR1 MNHNS, CDR2 SASEGT. The length of the CDR3 is 13 residues. Trimming at V came to 7 bases and at J to 3 bases, leaving 1 base not matched to a gene.

This clonotype was seen ten or more times. V is TRBV18 and J is TRBJ1-4; the match to TRBD1 covers 9 bases. Germline lookup yields CDR1 KGHSH and CDR2 LQKENI. The CDR3 totals 15 residues. Trimming removed 6 bases from V and 7 bases from J; junction bases left unmatched: 9. In DNA, the CDR3 is TGTGCCAGCTCTCCCCGGGACAGGGCGAGTGAAAAACTGTTTTTT. Its protein product is CASSPRDRASEKLFF.

Notes on this clonotype: A far larger clone is only one base removed, so a read error is likely. The CDR3 ends on some other residue instead of the conserved phenylalanine or tryptophan, so this is likely a read error. V usage is TRBV7-8 and J usage is TRBJ2-5, with D uncertain. Germline CDR1 reads SGHVS; CDR2 reads FQNEAQ. The CDR3 runs 11 residues. Deletions cut 2 bases from V and 2 bases from J, with 0 bases between. The chain's CDR3 is CASSLQETQYS. Here the CDR3 DNA reads TGTGCCAGCAGCTTACAAGAGACCCAGTACTCC.

This clonotype was observed at least ten times. The rearrangement links TRBV11-2 to TRBJ1-1; 8 bases match TRBD1. This CDR3 is 16 amino acids long. V lost 4 bases and J lost 5; bases outside the gene matches: 12. Germline lookup yields CDR1 SGHAT and CDR2 FQNNGV. CDR3 DNA: TGTGCCAGCAGCTCAATGCGGTACAGGGGGGGTACTGAAGCTTTCTTT. Translating gives CASSSMRYRGGTEAFF.

The chain uses TRBV20-1 and TRBJ1-2; TRBD1 might be the D (5 bases). The germline V gene has CDR1 DFQATT and CDR2 SNEGSKA (reference sequence). The CDR3 sequence is 17 residues long. Trimming shortened V by 0 bases and J by 0 bases, and 17 bases separated the two germline ends. Here the CDR3 DNA reads TGCAGTGCTAGAGAGCCGTACTCGACAGCTGCTAACTATGGCTACACCTTC. The encoded protein is CSAREPYSTAANYGYTF.

This clonotype has a handful of counts. The chain employs TRBV3-1 and TRBJ2-3; maybe TRBD2 (7 bases). The ends were cut back, 5 bases at V and 2 bases at J, with 17 bases in the middle. CDR3 length: 16 amino acids. The germline V gene has CDR1 LGHDT and CDR2 YNNKEL (reference sequence). The CDR3 DNA reads TGTGCCAGCAGCGCCACGGGGGGCGGTTACACAGATACGCAGTATTTT. This sequence encodes CASSATGGGYTDTQYF.

This clonotype was recorded at least ten times. J is TRBJ2-1 and V is TRBV5-1; possible D gene TRBD2, 6 bases. Between the trimmed V and J ends, which lost 5 bases and 4 bases, there was a span of 13 bases. Germline V gene sequence: CDR1 SGHRS, CDR2 YFSETQ. The CDR3 has 14 amino acids. Here the CDR3 reads CASSTGLFYNEQFF. The CDR3 bases are TGCGCCAGCAGTACAGGACTATTTTACAATGAGCAGTTCTTC.

This clonotype was found many times. The J gene is TRBJ2-7, the V gene TRBV28; 7 positions agree with TRBD2. Germline V lookup: CDR1 MDHEN, CDR2 SYDVKM. The CDR3 covers 16 residues. V trimming: 4 bases; J trimming: 3 bases; junction bases outside the gene matches: 12. CDR3 nucleotides: TGTGCCAGCAGTTCCGCCCGTGGGGCTAGCGGCTACGAGCAGTACTTC. It specifies CASSSARGASGYEQYF.

This clonotype has a count of ten or more. V and J are TRBV5-6 and TRBJ1-1; the match to TRBD1 covers 8 bases. This CDR3 comprises 13 residues. Germline V lookup: CDR1 SGHDT, CDR2 YYEEEE. After removal of 3 bases from V and 7 bases from J, the junction contained 5 bases not matched to a gene. The chain's CDR3 is CASSSPGTGEAFF. DNA for the CDR3: TGTGCCAGCAGCTCACCAGGGACAGGTGAAGCTTTCTTT. Full variable domain (rest looked up from reference TRBV5-6 and TRBJ1-1): DAGVTQSPTHLIKTRGQQVTLRCSPKSGHDTVSWYQQALGQGPQFIFQYYEEEERQRGNFPDRFSGHQFPNYSSELNVNALLLGDSALYLCASSSPGTGEAFFGQGTRLTVV.

This clonotype was seen ten or more times. V and J are TRBV30 and TRBJ2-1; TRBD2 matches 9 bases. The CDR3 is 14 amino acids. Trimming at V came to 3 bases and at J to 15 bases, leaving 15 bases not matched to a gene. Germline loops: CDR1 GTSNPN, CDR2 SVGIG (reference sequence). This CDR3 is CAWRLAGASARGFF. CDR3 DNA sequence: TGTGCCTGGAGACTAGCGGGCGCCTCGGCCCGGGGGTTCTTC. The whole variable domain, filled in from reference TRBV30 and TRBJ2-1, reads SQTIHQWPATLVQPVGSPLSLECTVEGTSNPNLYWYRQAAGRGLQLLFYSVGIGQISSEVPQNLSASRPQDRQFILSSKKLLLSDSGFYLCAWRLAGASARGFFGPGTRLTVL.

This clonotype has ten or more counts. The chain uses TRBV2 and TRBJ1-1; D perhaps matches TRBD1 (6 bases). Germline loops: CDR1 SNHLY, CDR2 FYNNEI. This CDR3 contains 15 residues. Deletions cut 7 bases from V and 11 bases from J, with 26 bases between. The CDR3, as DNA: TGTGCCAGCACCCTTCCGCAGGAGGGGGTCTTGGAGGCTTTCTTT. It specifies CASTLPQEGVLEAFF.

Comment on this clonotype: A read error is the likely source, as a far larger clone sits one nucleotide away. This sequence joins TRBV10-3 and TRBJ2-4; the match to TRBD1 covers 9 bases. The CDR3 totals 15 residues. With 3 bases clipped from V and 13 bases from J, the junction kept 13 bases outside the gene matches. Germline assignment: CDR1 ENHRY and CDR2 SYGVKD. The CDR3 reads CAISDTGTGQEAQYF. CDR3 sequence (DNA): TGTGCCATCAGTGATACCGGGACAGGGCAAGAGGCCCAGTACTTC.

This clonotype has a handful of counts. The chain is built from TRBV25-1 and TRBJ2-3, with D unresolved. V was trimmed by 4 bases and J by 0 bases, leaving 17 bases between them. The length of the CDR3 is 17 residues. The V gene's germline CDR1 is MGHDK and CDR2 SYGVNS. The CDR3 nucleotides read TGTGCCAGCAGTGGATATATTCTAGACGGCAGCACAGATACGCAGTATTTT. Protein sequence: CASSGYILDGSTDTQYF.

This clonotype appeared many times. V and J are TRBV20-1 and TRBJ1-4; possibly TRBD1 for D (5 bases). Trimming left V 0 bases short and J 6 bases short, with 11 bases between. The CDR3 runs to 14 residues. Germline CDR1 DFQATT, CDR2 SNEGSKA (reference sequence). CDR3 coding DNA: TGCAGTGCTAGAGAGGGCAGGGAGTATGAAAAACTGTTTTTT. Its translation is CSAREGREYEKLFF.

This clonotype has a count of ten or more. The chain couples TRBV2 to TRBJ2-1; D unclear. The germline V gene encodes CDR1 SNHLY and CDR2 FYNNEI. The CDR3 loop spans 12 amino acids. The ends were cut back, 1 base at V and 6 bases at J, with 4 bases in the middle. Here the CDR3 DNA reads TGTGCCAGCAGTGAAGACATCAATGAGCAGTTCTTC. It yields the protein CASSEDINEQFF. The whole variable domain, filled in from reference TRBV2 and TRBJ2-1, reads EPEVTQTPSHQVTQMGQEVILRCVPISNHLYFYWYRQILGQKVEFLVSFYNNEISEKSEIFDDQFSVERPDGSNFTLKIRSTKLEDSAMYFCASSEDINEQFFGPGTRLTVL.

This clonotype was seen many times. This chain connects TRBV15 to TRBJ2-2; D possibly corresponds to TRBD1 (6 bases). This CDR3 has 16 amino acids. V was clipped by 4 bases and J by 3 bases, with 15 bases between them. Germline CDR1 LNHNV, CDR2 YYDKDF (reference sequence). DNA for the CDR3: TGTGCCACCAGCACCCCAGGGGTCGGGTACACCGGGGAGCTGTTTTTT. Its translation: CATSTPGVGYTGELFF. Supplemented by reference TRBV15 and TRBJ2-2, the full variable domain reads DAMVIQNPRYQVTQFGKPVTLSCSQTLNHNVMYWYQQKSSQAPKLLFHYYDKDFNNEADTPDNFQSRRPNTSFCFLDIRSPGLGDTAMYLCATSTPGVGYTGELFFGEGSRLTVL.

This clonotype was counted ten times or more. The chain employs TRBV28 and TRBJ2-7; perhaps TRBD2 as D (5 bases). The length of the CDR3 is 14 residues. Trimming cost V 6 bases and J 0 bases, with 12 bases left between them. CDR1 is MDHEN and CDR2 is SYDVKM in the germline V gene. CDR3 protein: CASRGTGSSYEQYF. The CDR3 nucleotides are TGTGCCAGCAGGGGAACGGGGAGCTCCTACGAGCAGTACTTC. The variable domain in full, with the rest retrieved from reference TRBV28 and TRBJ2-7, is DVKVTQSSRYLVKRTGEKVFLECVQDMDHENMFWYRQDPGLGLRLIYFSYDVKMKEKGDIPEGYSVSREKKERFSLILESASTNQTSMYLCASRGTGSSYEQYFGPGTRLTVT.

This rearrangement joins TRBV6-6 to TRBJ2-7; no definite D call. This CDR3 is built from 17 residues. Germline-derived CDR1 and CDR2 are MNHNY and SVGAGI (reference sequence). V dropped 0 bases and J dropped 3 bases, with 18 bases sitting between them. CDR3 bases: TGTGCCAGCAGTTACTCGACCCCGGTGGACGCCCACTACGAGCAGTACTTC. As protein: CASSYSTPVDAHYEQYF.

This clonotype has only a few counts. J is TRBJ1-3 and V is TRBV27; D is unresolved. This CDR3 has 14 residues. V gave up 8 bases and J gave up 0 bases, with 11 bases separating them. The germline gives CDR1 MNHEY, CDR2 SMNVEV (reference sequence). Here the CDR3 DNA reads TGTGCCAGCGGACGGACGAGCTCTGGAAACACCATATATTTT. Protein: CASGRTSSGNTIYF.